The clone carrying this T cell receptor beta chain was counted only a few times. Its target is unknown. This specimen comes from a study of T cell repertoires in cytomegalovirus infection. Background on the study: The study used recently identified HLA-C-restricted and well-studied HLA-B-restricted CMV epitopes.

TCRdb re-derived calls from the reads in MiXCR, one entry per CDR3 protein. This sample carries 20,000 or so distinct CDR3 sequences, around 21% of them seen once, and the ten largest clones take over 80%. This CDR3 spans 14 amino acids. The V end was cut by 2 bases, the J end by 2 bases, with 10 bases between. From germline, CDR1 is MNHNY and CDR2 SVGAGI (reference sequence). This TCR came from a human donor in good health (CMV status not recorded). Some clones in this sample may be carry-over from other donors' samples. J is TRBJ2-7 and V is TRBV6-6; D is ambiguous. The sequences come from CD8+ T cells from cultured PBMCs, collected from culture after CMV antigen stimulation. The CDR3 is CASSYGPIAYEQYF. CDR3 coding DNA: TGTGCCAGCAGTTACGGACCGATCGCCTACGAGCAGTACTTC.